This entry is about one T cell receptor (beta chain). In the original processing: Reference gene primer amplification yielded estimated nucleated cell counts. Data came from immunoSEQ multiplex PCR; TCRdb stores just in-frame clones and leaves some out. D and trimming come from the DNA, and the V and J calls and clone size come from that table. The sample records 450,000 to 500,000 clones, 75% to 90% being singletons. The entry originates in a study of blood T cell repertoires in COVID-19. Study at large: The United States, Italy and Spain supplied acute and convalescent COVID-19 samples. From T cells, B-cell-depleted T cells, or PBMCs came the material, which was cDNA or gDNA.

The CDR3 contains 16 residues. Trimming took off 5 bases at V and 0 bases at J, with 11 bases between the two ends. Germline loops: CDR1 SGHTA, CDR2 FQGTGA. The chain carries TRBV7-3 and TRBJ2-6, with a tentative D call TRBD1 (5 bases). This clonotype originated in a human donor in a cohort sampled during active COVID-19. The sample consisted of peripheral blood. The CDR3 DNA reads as TGTGCCAGCAGCCCGTCAGGGTTCTCTGGGGCCAACGTCCTGACTTTC. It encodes CASSPSGFSGANVLTF.